The 25 T cell receptor beta chains below all came from one sample that was sequenced in a study of radiotherapy plus CTLA-4 blockade in lung cancer. Profiling relied on immunoSEQ multiplex PCR, and the TCRdb table lists in-frame clones only, not all of them. This table has approximately 14,000 clones, around 67% appearing once. Material: peripheral blood, obtained from a patient treated with radiotherapy plus ipilimumab. These receptors were obtained from a human donor with non-small cell lung cancer whose response to radiotherapy plus ipilimumab could not be evaluated.

This chain joins TRBV19 and TRBJ2-2; D not certain. V was trimmed by 3 bases and J by 5 bases, leaving 4 bases between them. Germline CDR1 reads LNHDA; CDR2 reads SQIVND (reference sequence). This CDR3 is built from 12 residues. CDR3 DNA sequence: TGTGCCAGTAGTATGGAGACCGGGGAGCTGTTTTTT. It yields the protein CASSMETGELFF.

The rearrangement links TRBV2 to TRBJ1-5; D possibly corresponds to TRBD1 (6 bases). CDR3 length: 13 amino acids. From germline, CDR1 is SNHLY and CDR2 FYNNEI. Trimming cost V 2 bases and J 5 bases, with 7 bases left between them. The CDR3 loop reads CASSEQGYQPQHF. DNA of the CDR3: TGTGCCAGCAGTGAACAGGGGTATCAGCCCCAGCATTTT.

The chain is built from TRBV7-3 and TRBJ2-1; 8 bases map to TRBD2. Germline CDR1 and CDR2: SGHTA and FQGTGA. The CDR3 consists of 16 residues. Trimming removed 2 bases from V and 0 bases from J; junction bases left unmatched: 3. CDR3: CASSLSGGSSYNEQFF. The CDR3 DNA sequence: TGTGCCAGCAGCTTATCGGGGGGGAGCTCCTACAATGAGCAGTTCTTC.

CDR3: CAWTRSGGYYSPLHF. The CDR3 nucleotides are TGTGCCTGGACTCGCTCCGGGGGTTATTATTCACCCCTCCACTTT. The chain carries TRBV30 and TRBJ1-6, with a weak D call TRBD1 (5 bases). V was pared by 4 bases and J by 8 bases, with 18 bases between. Germline CDR1 GTSNPN, CDR2 SVGIG (reference sequence). The CDR3 is made up of 15 amino acids. Variable domain in full (rest from reference TRBV30 and TRBJ1-6): SQTIHQWPATLVQPVGSPLSLECTVEGTSNPNLYWYRQAAGRGLQLLFYSVGIGQISSEVPQNLSASRPQDRQFILSSKKLLLSDSGFYLCAWTRSGGYYSPLHFGNGTRLTVT.

The J gene is TRBJ1-2, the V gene TRBV10-2; D ambiguous. This CDR3 spans 13 amino acids. In germline, CDR1 is WSHSY, CDR2 SAAADI. Trimming removed 6 bases from V and 6 bases from J, with 14 bases in between. In DNA form, the CDR3 reads TGCGCCAGCAGGGAGGCAGATGGCAATGGCTACACCTTC. Its protein is CASREADGNGYTF.

This clone was detected only a few times. The chain links TRBV6-5 to TRBJ2-3; D not resolved. Per the germline V gene, CDR1 is MNHEY and CDR2 is SVGAGI. There are 15 residues in the CDR3. Trimming left V 0 bases short and J 0 bases short, with 7 bases between. The CDR3 DNA follows: TGTGCCAGCAGTTACTCGCAGTCTAGCACAGATACGCAGTATTTT. This sequence encodes CASSYSQSSTDTQYF.

This sequence joins TRBV7-6 and TRBJ1-1; TRBD1 matches 10 bases. Germline V gives CDR1 SGHVS, CDR2 FNYEAQ. CDR3 length: 15 residues. With V trimmed by 5 bases and J by 8 bases, 11 bases remained unmatched. The CDR3 spells CASSPMDRGNSEAFF. CDR3 nucleotides: TGTGCCAGCAGCCCCATGGACAGGGGGAATTCGGAAGCTTTCTTT.

The chain couples TRBV27 to TRBJ2-5; D is possibly TRBD2 (7 bases). CDR3 length: 14 amino acids. Germline loops: CDR1 MNHEY, CDR2 SMNVEV (reference sequence). The V end was cut by 9 bases, the J end by 5 bases, with 19 bases between. For the CDR3, the DNA is TGTGCCAGTCGGGATGGGGGGGGCGGGGAGACCCAGTACTTC. Translation gives CASRDGGGGETQYF.

V gene TRBV13 combines with J gene TRBJ2-1, with a weak D call TRBD1 (5 bases). This CDR3 comprises 16 residues. Germline V gene lookup returns CDR1 PRHDT and CDR2 FYEKMQ (reference sequence). V dropped 0 bases and J dropped 2 bases, with 11 bases sitting between them. CDR3 amino acids: CASSLGGQGTYNEQFF. CDR3 coding DNA: TGTGCCAGCAGCTTAGGGGGTCAGGGCACCTACAATGAGCAGTTCTTC.

This clone came up a few times. The CDR3 sequence is CASRGGNNEQFF. The DNA for the CDR3 is TGTGCCAGCAGAGGAGGGAACAATGAGCAGTTCTTC. V is TRBV5-4 and J is TRBJ2-1; tentatively, D is TRBD2 (6 bases). The CDR3 runs 12 residues. CDR1 is SGHNT, CDR2 YYREEE, per germline (reference sequence). V was clipped by 5 bases and J by 5 bases, with 8 bases between them.

CDR3 sequence reads: CASSLDPGTLGTGELFF. DNA of the CDR3: TGCGCCAGCAGCTTGGATCCCGGGACATTAGGCACCGGGGAGCTGTTTTTT. The gene calls are TRBV5-1 and TRBJ2-2; D is possibly TRBD1 (6 bases). The V gene lost 0 bases and the J gene lost 4 bases, with 16 bases spanning the gap. CDR1 and CDR2 (germline): SGHRS, YFSETQ. This CDR3 has 17 amino acids. Filled out from reference TRBV5-1 and TRBJ2-2, the complete variable domain reads KAGVTQTPRYLIKTRGQQVTLSCSPISGHRSVSWYQQTPGQGLQFLFEYFSETQRNKGNFPGRFSGRQFSNSRSEMNVSTLELGDSALYLCASSLDPGTLGTGELFFGEGSRLTVL.

The chain has TRBV7-9 and TRBJ2-3, with TRBD2 as a possible D gene (6 bases). V was cut by 7 bases and J by 10 bases, with 12 bases left in between. The CDR3 sequence is 11 residues long. Germline CDR1 SEHNR, CDR2 FQNEAQ (reference sequence). CDR3 sequence reads: CASTPGEPQYF. The CDR3 region has the DNA TGTGCCAGCACCCCGGGGGAACCGCAGTATTTT.

The chain employs TRBV7-2 and TRBJ2-3, with 12 bases lining up with TRBD2. The CDR3 runs to 17 residues. Unmatched junction bases numbered 3, after V lost 1 base and J lost 1 base. Germline V gene lookup returns CDR1 SGHTA and CDR2 FQGNSA. DNA for the CDR3: TGTGCCAGCAGCTTAGATTGGACTAGCGGGGGCACAGATACGCAGTATTTT. It translates to CASSLDWTSGGTDTQYF.

This clone was seen only a few times. The gene calls are TRBV6-5 and TRBJ1-5; 9 bases map to TRBD1. Germline loops: CDR1 MNHEY, CDR2 SVGAGI. This CDR3 is 14 amino acids long. The V and J ends lost 7 bases and 10 bases, in that order; junction bases with no gene match: 11. The CDR3 spells CASIGGQGFEPQHF. The CDR3 DNA is TGTGCCAGCATAGGGGGACAGGGATTTGAACCCCAGCATTTT.

The chain couples TRBV4-3 to TRBJ2-5; D is uncertain. The germline gives CDR1 LGHNA, CDR2 YSLEER. With 0 bases removed from V and 0 bases from J, the gap between germline ends came to 8 bases. The CDR3 is made up of 15 amino acids. For the CDR3, the DNA is TGCGCCAGCAGCCAAGATCGAGGAGACCAAGAGACCCAGTACTTC. Translating it yields CASSQDRGDQETQYF.

The chain couples TRBV9 to TRBJ2-1; TRBD2 aligns across 7 bases. Trimming removed 0 bases from V and 3 bases from J; junction bases left unmatched: 3. The CDR3 totals 15 residues. Germline V gene data show CDR1 as SGDLS and CDR2 as YYNGEE. The CDR3 region is CASSVDGGSYNEQFF. The CDR3 DNA reads TGTGCCAGCAGCGTAGATGGCGGGAGCTACAATGAGCAGTTCTTC.

This rearrangement joins TRBV7-2 to TRBJ1-1, with D hard to call. Trimming pared 5 bases from V and 0 bases from J, leaving 7 bases between. Germline CDR1 and CDR2: SGHTA and FQGNSA. The CDR3 is 13 amino acids. CDR3 in DNA: TGTGCCAGCAGCCAGAATATGAACACTGAAGCTTTCTTT. Translated, it gives CASSQNMNTEAFF.

This chain connects TRBV7-9 to TRBJ1-1; 11 bases are a match to TRBD1. Germline assignment: CDR1 SEHNR and CDR2 FQNEAQ (reference sequence). V was clipped by 3 bases and J by 5 bases; unmatched bases: 5. The CDR3 loop spans 15 amino acids. The CDR3 sequence is CASSFGDRGYTEAFF. DNA for the CDR3: TGTGCCAGCAGCTTCGGGGACAGGGGGTATACTGAAGCTTTCTTT.

V usage is TRBV7-7 and J usage is TRBJ2-6; TRBD1 is a possible D gene (5 bases). CDR1 SSHAT and CDR2 FNYEAQ come from the germline V gene (reference sequence). The CDR3 contains 17 residues. Trimming left V 5 bases short and J 5 bases short, with 19 bases between. CDR3 protein: CASSVLGPQSRANVLTF. The CDR3 nucleotides are TGTGCCAGCAGCGTTCTGGGGCCACAAAGTCGGGCCAACGTCCTGACTTTC.

A few counts support this clone. The chain uses TRBV18 and TRBJ2-1; 8 nucleotides align to TRBD1. V trimming: 0 bases; J trimming: 2 bases; junction bases outside the gene matches: 6. Germline assignment: CDR1 KGHSH and CDR2 LQKENI. This CDR3 is built from 17 residues. Here the CDR3 reads CASSPPGQGITYNEQFF. CDR3 nucleotides: TGTGCCAGCTCACCACCCGGACAGGGTATCACCTACAATGAGCAGTTCTTC.

This chain links TRBV7-9 with TRBJ2-1, with TRBD1 as a possible D gene (6 bases). This CDR3 is built from 15 residues. CDR1 and CDR2 from the germline V gene are SEHNR and FQNEAQ (reference sequence). V was cut by 5 bases and J by 5 bases, with 16 bases left in between. The CDR3 region is CASSRRQALNNEQFF. The CDR3 DNA is TGTGCCAGCAGCAGACGACAGGCTTTAAACAATGAGCAGTTCTTC.

This clone has just a few counts. The chain carries TRBV5-4 and TRBJ2-7; D gene uncertain. The CDR3 sequence is 14 residues long. Germline V gene sequence: CDR1 SGHNT, CDR2 YYREEE (reference sequence). Deletions cut 0 bases from V and 6 bases from J, with 13 bases between. The CDR3 DNA is TGTGCCAGCAGCTTGGGCGTGGGCTTAGGCGAGCAGTACGTC. It translates to CASSLGVGLGEQYV.

This clone was recorded once. The chain joins TRBV7-3 to TRBJ2-1; 11 nucleotides match TRBD2. Looked up from germline, CDR1 is SGHTA and CDR2 is FQGTGA. This CDR3 region has 17 residues. V lost 5 bases, J lost 5 bases, and 11 bases stayed unmatched. CDR3 in DNA: TGTGCCAGCAGCCCCCGAACTCTAGCGGGGGGAAACAATGAGCAGTTCTTC. It is translated as CASSPRTLAGGNNEQFF.

The rearrangement joins TRBV12-5 to TRBJ2-1; maybe TRBD2 (6 bases). Germline V gene lookup returns CDR1 LGHNT and CDR2 FRNRAP. Deletions cut 3 bases from V and 0 bases from J, with 9 bases between. The CDR3 contains 15 residues. The CDR3 nucleotides are TGTGCTAGTGGTTTTCTCGGGAGCTCCTACAATGAGCAGTTCTTC. Protein: CASGFLGSSYNEQFF.

V and J are TRBV18 and TRBJ1-1; unclear D gene. Germline V gives CDR1 KGHSH, CDR2 LQKENI. The V and J ends lost 3 bases and 1 base respectively, with 6 bases between them. The CDR3 has 13 amino acids. CDR3 DNA: TGTGCCAGCTCACCCCTAGGGAACACTGAAGCTTTCTTT. Translating gives CASSPLGNTEAFF.